This T cell receptor (beta chain) was found in a study of T cell responses to AZD1222 COVID-19 vaccine. Generated by immunoSEQ multiplex PCR, the TCRdb table keeps only in-frame clones and is missing some. The table lists tens of thousands of clones, roughly 88% of them singletons. The sample here was peripheral blood, taken on day 0 of AZD1222 vaccination. This sequence was found in an adult in good health.

The CDR3 is CASSFGGTTGLGSYNEQFF. Written as DNA, the CDR3 is TGTGCCAGCAGCTTTGGTGGGACCACAGGTTTAGGGTCCTACAATGAGCAGTTCTTC. The chain links TRBV5-4 to TRBJ2-1; TRBD1 or TRBD2 may be the D gene (5 bases each). The CDR3 has 19 amino acids. Germline V gene lookup returns CDR1 SGHNT and CDR2 YYREEE (reference sequence). Trimming took off 2 bases at V and 1 base at J, with 22 bases between the two ends.